The present TCR beta chain was sequenced within a study of blood T cells in healthy people across ages. On this clonotype itself: Its antigen is still unknown.

Findings and limits, study-wide: As naive T cell percentage varied, TCR beta diversity correlated strongly with it. The authors considered diversity estimates from one million T cells to be underestimates.

Primed by a sample-barcoded 5' primer and a J-beta primer mix, a second PCR proceeded for 7 to 11 cycles. Per sample, CDR3-containing paired-end reads numbered at least 2.5 million. TCRdb analysed the 5' RACE reads with MiXCR anew, one entry per CDR3 protein. The repertoire holds about 680,000 distinct CDR3 sequences, with over 45% as singletons. CDR1 SGHRS and CDR2 YFSETQ come from the germline V gene. V gave up 5 bases and J gave up 3 bases, with 14 bases separating them. CDR3 length equals 15 residues. Samples each had at least 6 micrograms of total RNA extracted. The chain uses TRBV5-1 and TRBJ1-4; a possible D gene is TRBD1 (5 bases). The sequenced sample was blood. The receptor was isolated from a woman aged 55-75 years in good health. CDR3 amino acids: CASRTGDLSNEKLFF. The CDR3, as DNA: TGCGCCAGCAGGACCGGGGACCTATCTAATGAAAAACTGTTTTTT.